One sample yielded the 23 T cell receptor beta chains listed below, sequenced in a study of cytomegalovirus exposure and HLA in healthy donors. Data came from immunoSEQ multiplex PCR; TCRdb stores just in-frame clones and leaves some out. The profile covers roughly 120,000 clones, with around 88% appearing a single time and approximately 2% taken by the ten largest. Sequenced input: PBMCs. The origin of the receptors is a man between 18 and 35 years old in good health and CMV-seronegative.

The chain uses TRBV27 and TRBJ2-3; no firm D call. CDR3 length: 14 residues. Per the germline V gene, CDR1 is MNHEY and CDR2 is SMNVEV (reference sequence). The V gene lost 3 bases and the J gene lost 2 bases, with 9 bases spanning the gap. CDR3 residues: CASSLALATDTQYF. For the CDR3, the DNA is TGTGCCAGCAGTTTGGCTCTGGCCACAGATACGCAGTATTTT.

This chain connects TRBV7-9 to TRBJ1-2, with D perhaps TRBD1 (6 bases). Germline V gene lookup returns CDR1 SEHNR and CDR2 FQNEAQ (reference sequence). The CDR3 totals 13 residues. The germline V and J ends were trimmed by 0 bases and 5 bases, with 7 bases remaining between them. CDR3 DNA: TGTGCCAGCAGCTTAGCAACAGGGTATGGCTACACCTTC. Its protein product is CASSLATGYGYTF.

DNA of the CDR3: TGTGCCAGCAGCCCTGACAGGGGCTACAATGAGCAGTTCTTC. Amino acids: CASSPDRGYNEQFF. This chain connects TRBV7-2 to TRBJ2-1, with 8 bases aligning to TRBD1. The CDR3 spans 14 residues. The V gene end was trimmed by 5 bases and the J gene end by 3 bases; junction bases not matched to a gene: 3. Germline V lookup: CDR1 SGHTA, CDR2 FQGNSA.

The chain has TRBV7-9 and TRBJ1-3; D is unclear. Trimming left V 3 bases short and J 0 bases short, with 15 bases between. Germline V gives CDR1 SEHNR, CDR2 FQNEAQ (reference sequence). The CDR3 is 17 residues long. The CDR3 loop is CASSLRGPTSSGNTIYF. The CDR3 DNA reads as TGTGCCAGCAGCTTGAGAGGCCCTACTAGCTCTGGAAACACCATATATTTT. The full variable domain, rest sourced from reference TRBV7-9 and TRBJ1-3, is DTGVSQNPRHKITKRGQNVTFRCDPISEHNRLYWYRQTLGQGPEFLTYFQNEAQLEKSRLLSDRFSAERPKGSFSTLEIQRTEQGDSAMYLCASSLRGPTSSGNTIYFGEGSWLTVV.

The genes are TRBV6-5 and TRBJ1-5, with 9 bases lining up with TRBD1. There are 15 residues in the CDR3. The trim removed 6 bases at V and 5 bases at J, leaving 8 bases unmatched. CDR1 and CDR2 from the germline V gene are MNHEY and SVGAGI. CDR3 sequence reads: CASSLDRGGDQPQHF. The CDR3 bases are TGTGCCAGCAGCTTGGACAGGGGAGGTGATCAGCCCCAGCATTTT.

The rearrangement joins TRBV7-9 to TRBJ2-7, with D possibly being TRBD2 (6 bases). CDR1 SEHNR and CDR2 FQNEAQ come from the germline V gene (reference sequence). This CDR3 spans 15 amino acids. V was cut by 0 bases and J by 3 bases, with 12 bases left in between. The CDR3 loop reads CASSLAGGIGYEQYF. The CDR3 coding sequence is TGTGCCAGCAGCTTAGCCGGGGGAATTGGCTACGAGCAGTACTTC.

This rearrangement joins TRBV10-3 to TRBJ2-7, with 14 bases that match TRBD2. The CDR3 consists of 14 residues. The ends lost 8 bases at V and 5 bases at J; junction bases unmatched: 5. Germline loops: CDR1 ENHRY, CDR2 SYGVKD. CDR3 in amino acids: CAIGLAGGGNEQYF. DNA for the CDR3: TGTGCCATCGGACTAGCGGGGGGCGGCAACGAGCAGTACTTC.

The CDR3 loop reads CASSPEGTGIRGEQYF. The CDR3 region has the DNA TGTGCCAGCAGCCCCGAAGGGACAGGGATACGCGGGGAGCAGTACTTC. The V call is TRBV7-6, the J call TRBJ2-7; 9 positions match TRBD1. CDR1 and CDR2 from the germline V gene are SGHVS and FNYEAQ. CDR3 length: 16 amino acids. The V segment lost 5 bases and the J segment 7 bases; nucleotides outside the gene matches: 15.

CDR3 sequence (DNA): TGTGCCAGCAGTTACGGTTTCCGGACTAGCGGGGAAGAGACCCAGTACTTC. Its translation: CASSYGFRTSGEETQYF. The chain recombines TRBV28 with TRBJ2-5; TRBD2 matches at 12 bases. CDR1 and CDR2 (germline): MDHEN, SYDVKM. Trimming cost V 4 bases and J 3 bases; bases outside gene matches: 9. The CDR3 has 17 residues.

This clone was seen a few times. This sequence joins TRBV12-5 and TRBJ2-5; 9 bases fit TRBD2. The V segment lost 5 bases and the J segment 2 bases; nucleotides outside the gene matches: 3. There are 14 residues in the CDR3. The V gene's germline CDR1 is LGHNT and CDR2 FRNRAP. Here the CDR3 reads CASGVTSGQETQYF. CDR3 DNA: TGTGCTAGTGGTGTGACTAGCGGACAAGAGACCCAGTACTTC.

Only one count was recorded for this clone. The sample has other DNA sequences that encode this CDR3 too. This chain joins TRBV19 and TRBJ2-3; 8 bases agree with TRBD1. Unmatched junction bases numbered 5, after V lost 6 bases and J lost 3 bases. This CDR3 spans 14 amino acids. The germline gives CDR1 LNHDA, CDR2 SQIVND (reference sequence). This CDR3 is CASSPGQGTDTQYF. The CDR3 DNA is TGTGCCAGTAGCCCCGGACAGGGAACAGATACGCAGTATTTT. The variable domain in full, completed from reference TRBV19 and TRBJ2-3, reads DGGITQSPKYLFRKEGQNVTLSCEQNLNHDAMYWYRQDPGQGLRLIYYSQIVNDFQKGDIAEGYSVSREKKESFPLTVTSAQKNPTAFYLCASSPGQGTDTQYFGPGTRLTVL.

The CDR3 region has the DNA TGTGCCAGCAGCTTGTCGGGACAGGTCTCCTACGAGCAGTACTTC. Translating it yields CASSLSGQVSYEQYF. V gene TRBV5-6 combines with J gene TRBJ2-7; 8 bases fit TRBD1. The CDR3 spans 15 residues. V dropped 1 base and J dropped 0; count of bases not matched to a gene: 3. Germline V gene sequence: CDR1 SGHDT, CDR2 YYEEEE.

The gene calls are TRBV19 and TRBJ1-6; 8 bases are a match to TRBD1. CDR1 LNHDA and CDR2 SQIVND come from the germline V gene (reference sequence). The CDR3 has 14 amino acids. V was pared by 11 bases and J by 9 bases, with 12 bases of the junction left unmatched. This CDR3 is CAAVGQGASSPLHF. CDR3 DNA sequence: TGTGCCGCCGTCGGACAGGGAGCTTCTTCACCCCTCCACTTT. Based on the CDR3 plus reference TRBV19 and TRBJ1-6, the full variable domain is DGGITQSPKYLFRKEGQNVTLSCEQNLNHDAMYWYRQDPGQGLRLIYYSQIVNDFQKGDIAEGYSVSREKKESFPLTVTSAQKNPTAFYLCAAVGQGASSPLHFGNGTRLTVT.

The rearrangement uses TRBV28 and TRBJ1-1, with D perhaps TRBD1 (6 bases). The V gene lost 3 bases and the J gene lost 1 base, with 12 bases spanning the gap. The CDR3 is 15 residues long. The germline V gene has CDR1 MDHEN and CDR2 SYDVKM. The CDR3 here is CASSFPLGQNTEAFF. CDR3 DNA: TGTGCCAGCAGTTTTCCGCTGGGACAGAACACTGAAGCTTTCTTT.

The chain carries TRBV11-2 and TRBJ2-7; TRBD2 aligns across 14 bases. The V and J ends lost 5 bases and 4 bases, in that order; junction bases with no gene match: 4. Germline V gives CDR1 SGHAT, CDR2 FQNNGV. The CDR3 loop spans 15 amino acids. The CDR3 here is CASSQGLAGVYEQYF. The CDR3 coding sequence is TGTGCCAGCAGCCAGGGACTAGCGGGAGTTTACGAGCAGTACTTC.

The chain recombines TRBV5-1 with TRBJ2-7; TRBD2 agrees at 10 bases. This CDR3 has 16 amino acids. V shed 1 base, J shed 1 base, and the junction held 5 bases outside the gene matches. Germline CDR1 SGHRS, CDR2 YFSETQ. CDR3 in DNA: TGCGCCAGCAGCTTGCACACTAGCGGGGATTCCTACGAGCAGTACTTC. Its protein product is CASSLHTSGDSYEQYF.

This clone was counted between two and nine times. This chain connects TRBV6-1 to TRBJ1-5; 7 nucleotides align to TRBD1. This CDR3 spans 14 amino acids. The V gene's germline CDR1 is MNHNS and CDR2 SASEGT. With 4 bases clipped from V and 5 bases from J, the junction kept 5 bases outside the gene matches. The CDR3 loop reads CASSAGTVDQPQHF. The CDR3 nucleotides read TGTGCCAGCAGTGCCGGGACAGTTGATCAGCCCCAGCATTTT.

This clone was found once. This chain connects TRBV25-1 to TRBJ1-4; D might be TRBD1 (6 bases). The ends were cut back, 2 bases at V and 4 bases at J, with 11 bases in the middle. The CDR3 spans 15 residues. The germline V gene has CDR1 MGHDK and CDR2 SYGVNS. CDR3 protein: CASSEQGWDNEKLFF. The CDR3 DNA follows: TGTGCCAGCAGTGAACAGGGGTGGGATAATGAAAAACTGTTTTTT.

This clone was seen only once. This chain uses TRBV10-1 with TRBJ2-7; TRBD2 matches at 15 bases. This CDR3 contains 16 residues. Trimming cost V 3 bases and J 4 bases; bases outside gene matches: 4. Germline CDR1 and CDR2: WNHNN and SYGVQD (reference sequence). The CDR3 reads CASSETGTSGRYEQYF. The CDR3 DNA is TGCGCCAGCAGTGAAACCGGGACTAGCGGGAGGTACGAGCAGTACTTC.

The rearrangement joins TRBV6-1 to TRBJ2-5; D remains unclear. Germline CDR1 is MNHNS and CDR2 is SASEGT. V dropped 2 bases and J dropped 4 bases, with 8 bases sitting between them. This CDR3 region has 13 residues. The DNA of the CDR3 is TGTGCCAGCAGTGAAAGTGGGCGAGAGACCCAGTACTTC. Amino acid sequence: CASSESGRETQYF.

This rearrangement joins TRBV4-3 to TRBJ1-4; D is perhaps TRBD1 (5 bases). The CDR3 is made up of 17 amino acids. Trimming shortened V by 1 base and J by 3 bases, and 15 bases separated the two germline ends. From germline, CDR1 is LGHNA and CDR2 YSLEER. The CDR3 loop is CASSQVGGGVANEKLFF. DNA of the CDR3: TGCGCCAGCAGCCAAGTAGGTGGAGGGGTGGCTAATGAAAAACTGTTTTTT.

This chain uses TRBV10-1 with TRBJ2-3; 7 bases align to TRBD1. Germline loops: CDR1 WNHNN, CDR2 SYGVQD (reference sequence). The CDR3 has 15 amino acids. V shed 4 bases, J shed 3 bases, and the junction held 7 bases outside the gene matches. The CDR3 DNA is TGCGCCAGCAGTGCGGCAGGGGGAGTAACAGATACGCAGTATTTT. Its protein is CASSAAGGVTDTQYF.

This chain uses TRBV5-6 with TRBJ1-6; 9 bases match TRBD1. CDR3 size: 14 residues. The junction had 5 bases not matched to a gene; V was cut back by 4 bases and J by 9 bases. The germline CDR1 and CDR2 sequences are SGHDT and YYEEEE. The CDR3 loop is CASSRRTGVSPLHF. The CDR3 DNA is TGTGCCAGCAGCCGAAGGACAGGGGTTTCACCCCTCCACTTT.